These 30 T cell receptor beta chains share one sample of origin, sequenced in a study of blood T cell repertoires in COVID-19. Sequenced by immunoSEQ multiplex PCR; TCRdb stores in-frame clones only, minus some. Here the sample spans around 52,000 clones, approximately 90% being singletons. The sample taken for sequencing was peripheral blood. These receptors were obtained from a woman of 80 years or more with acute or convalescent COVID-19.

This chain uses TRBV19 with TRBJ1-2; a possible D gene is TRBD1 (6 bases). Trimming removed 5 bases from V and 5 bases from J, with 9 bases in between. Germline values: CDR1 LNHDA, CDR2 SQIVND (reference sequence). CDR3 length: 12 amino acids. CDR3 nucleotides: TGTGCCAGTAGTCCCCAGGGGTATGGCTACACCTTC. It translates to CASSPQGYGYTF. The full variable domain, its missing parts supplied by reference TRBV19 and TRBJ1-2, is DGGITQSPKYLFRKEGQNVTLSCEQNLNHDAMYWYRQDPGQGLRLIYYSQIVNDFQKGDIAEGYSVSREKKESFPLTVTSAQKNPTAFYLCASSPQGYGYTFGSGTRLTVV.

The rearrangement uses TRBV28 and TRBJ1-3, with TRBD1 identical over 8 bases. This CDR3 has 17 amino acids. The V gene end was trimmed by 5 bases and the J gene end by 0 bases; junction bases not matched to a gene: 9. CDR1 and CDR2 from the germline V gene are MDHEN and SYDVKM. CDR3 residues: CASSLPGTGLSGNTIYF. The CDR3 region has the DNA TGTGCCAGCAGTCTTCCCGGGACAGGCCTCTCTGGAAACACCATATATTTT.

CDR3 nucleotide sequence: TGCGCCAGCAGCTTGCCTACCGGGTCCTACAATGAGCAGTTCTTC. The encoded protein is CASSLPTGSYNEQFF. The chain has TRBV5-1 and TRBJ2-1; the D is unclear. Trimming cost V 1 base and J 1 base, with 9 bases left between them. The CDR3 covers 15 residues. CDR1 SGHRS and CDR2 YFSETQ come from the germline V gene.

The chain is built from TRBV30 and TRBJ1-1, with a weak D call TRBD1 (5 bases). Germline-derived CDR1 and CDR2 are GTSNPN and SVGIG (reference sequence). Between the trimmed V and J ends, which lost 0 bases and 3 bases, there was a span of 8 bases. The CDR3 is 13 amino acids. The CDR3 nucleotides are TGTGCCTGGAGTGTGTCCAGGGACACTGAAGCTTTCTTT. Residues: CAWSVSRDTEAFF.

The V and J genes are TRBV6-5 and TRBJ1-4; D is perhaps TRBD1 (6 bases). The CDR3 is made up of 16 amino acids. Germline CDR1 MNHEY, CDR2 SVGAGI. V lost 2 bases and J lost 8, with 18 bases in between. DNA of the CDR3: TGTGCCAGCAGTTACCGGCCTACTCTCCAGGGGGAAAAACTGTTTTTT. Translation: CASSYRPTLQGEKLFF.

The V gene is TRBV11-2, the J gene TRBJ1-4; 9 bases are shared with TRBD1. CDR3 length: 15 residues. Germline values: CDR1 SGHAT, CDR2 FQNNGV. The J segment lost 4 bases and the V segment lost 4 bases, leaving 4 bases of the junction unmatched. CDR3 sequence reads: CASSSRTGDNEKLFF. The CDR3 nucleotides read TGTGCCAGCAGCTCCCGGACAGGGGATAATGAAAAACTGTTTTTT.

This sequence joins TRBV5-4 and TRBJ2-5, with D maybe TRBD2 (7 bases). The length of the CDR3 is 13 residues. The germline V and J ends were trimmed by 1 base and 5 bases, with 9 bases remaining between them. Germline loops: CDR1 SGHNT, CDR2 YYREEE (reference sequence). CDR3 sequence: CASSLRGAETQYF. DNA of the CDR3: TGTGCCAGCAGCTTGCGGGGGGCGGAGACCCAGTACTTC.

DNA for the CDR3: TGTGCCAGCTCACCACAGGGGATAGACTATGGCTACACCTTC. Encoded protein: CASSPQGIDYGYTF. The rearrangement links TRBV18 to TRBJ1-2, with TRBD1 as a possible D gene (5 bases). V was pared by 1 base and J by 3 bases, with 9 bases between. The germline gives CDR1 KGHSH, CDR2 LQKENI. The length of the CDR3 is 14 residues. The variable domain in full, with the rest retrieved from reference TRBV18 and TRBJ1-2, is NAGVMQNPRHLVRRRGQEARLRCSPMKGHSHVYWYRQLPEEGLKFMVYLQKENIIDESGMPKERFSAEFPKEGPSILRIQQVVRGDSAAYFCASSPQGIDYGYTFGSGTRLTVV.

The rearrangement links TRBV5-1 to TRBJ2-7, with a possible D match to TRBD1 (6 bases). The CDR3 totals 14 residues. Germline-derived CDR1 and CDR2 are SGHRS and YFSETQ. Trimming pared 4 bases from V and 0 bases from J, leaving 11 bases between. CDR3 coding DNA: TGCGCCAGCAGCCGGGACACTAACTCCTACGAGCAGTACGTC. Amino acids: CASSRDTNSYEQYV.

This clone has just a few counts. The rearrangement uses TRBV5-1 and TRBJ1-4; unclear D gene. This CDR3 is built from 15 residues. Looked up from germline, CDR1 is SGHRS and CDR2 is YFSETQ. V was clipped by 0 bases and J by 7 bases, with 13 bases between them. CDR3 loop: CASSLVNGGGEKLFF. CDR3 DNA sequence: TGCGCCAGCAGCTTGGTGAATGGCGGAGGTGAAAAACTGTTTTTT.

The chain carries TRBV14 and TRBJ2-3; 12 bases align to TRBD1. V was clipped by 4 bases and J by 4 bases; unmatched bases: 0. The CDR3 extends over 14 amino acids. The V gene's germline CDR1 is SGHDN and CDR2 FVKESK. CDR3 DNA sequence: TGTGCCAGCAGCCGGGACAGGGGGCCAGATACGCAGTATTTT. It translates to CASSRDRGPDTQYF.

DNA for the CDR3: TGTGCCAGCAGCTCTCGGACTAACACCGGGGAGCTGTTTTTT. This codes for CASSSRTNTGELFF. The rearrangement uses TRBV14 and TRBJ2-2; TRBD2 might be the D (5 bases). The CDR3 extends over 14 amino acids. Trimming stripped 5 bases from V and 2 bases from J, with 9 bases between. Germline V gene data show CDR1 as SGHDN and CDR2 as FVKESK.

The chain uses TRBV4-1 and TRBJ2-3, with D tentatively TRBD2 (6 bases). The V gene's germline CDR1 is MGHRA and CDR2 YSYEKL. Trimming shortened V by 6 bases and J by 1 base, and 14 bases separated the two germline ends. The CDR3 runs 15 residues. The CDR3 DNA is TGCGCCAGCAGTTTGGACTACAGTGGCACAGATACGCAGTATTTT. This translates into CASSLDYSGTDTQYF.

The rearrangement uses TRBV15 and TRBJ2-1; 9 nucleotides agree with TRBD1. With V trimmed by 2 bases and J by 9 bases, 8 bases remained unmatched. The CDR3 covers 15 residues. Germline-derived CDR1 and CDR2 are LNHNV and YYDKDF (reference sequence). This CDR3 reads CATSRKHRGQGEQFF. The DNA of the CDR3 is TGTGCCACCAGCAGAAAGCACAGGGGGCAAGGTGAGCAGTTCTTC. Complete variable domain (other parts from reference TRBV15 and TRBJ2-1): DAMVIQNPRYQVTQFGKPVTLSCSQTLNHNVMYWYQQKSSQAPKLLFHYYDKDFNNEADTPDNFQSRRPNTSFCFLDIRSPGLGDTAMYLCATSRKHRGQGEQFFGPGTRLTVL.

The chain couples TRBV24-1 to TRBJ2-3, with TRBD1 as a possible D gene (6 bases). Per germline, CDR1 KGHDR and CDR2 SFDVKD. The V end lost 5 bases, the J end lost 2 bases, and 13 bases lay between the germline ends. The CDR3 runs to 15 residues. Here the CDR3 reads CATSVGRGYTDTQYF. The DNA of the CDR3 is TGTGCCACCAGTGTGGGCAGGGGCTACACAGATACGCAGTATTTT.

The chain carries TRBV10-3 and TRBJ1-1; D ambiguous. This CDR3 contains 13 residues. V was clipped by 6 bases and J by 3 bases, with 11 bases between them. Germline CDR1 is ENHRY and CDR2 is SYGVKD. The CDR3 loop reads CAISPGVDTEAFF. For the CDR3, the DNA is TGTGCCATCAGCCCCGGTGTCGACACTGAAGCTTTCTTT.

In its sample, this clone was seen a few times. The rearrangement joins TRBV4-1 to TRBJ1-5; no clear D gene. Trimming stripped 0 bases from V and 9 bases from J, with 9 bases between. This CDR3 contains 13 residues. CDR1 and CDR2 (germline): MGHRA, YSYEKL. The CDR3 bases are TGCGCCAGCAGCCAAGATTTCTATGCGCCCCAGCATTTT. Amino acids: CASSQDFYAPQHF.

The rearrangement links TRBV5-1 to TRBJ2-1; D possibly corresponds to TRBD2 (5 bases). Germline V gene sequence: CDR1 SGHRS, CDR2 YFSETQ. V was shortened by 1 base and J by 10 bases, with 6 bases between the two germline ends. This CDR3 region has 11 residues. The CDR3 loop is CASSLSGEQFF. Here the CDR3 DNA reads TGCGCCAGCAGCTTGTCGGGGGAGCAGTTCTTC.

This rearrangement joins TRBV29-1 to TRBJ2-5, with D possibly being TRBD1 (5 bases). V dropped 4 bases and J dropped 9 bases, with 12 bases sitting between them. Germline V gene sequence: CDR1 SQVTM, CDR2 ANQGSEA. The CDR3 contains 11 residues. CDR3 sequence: CSVGFARAQYF. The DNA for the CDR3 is TGCAGCGTTGGTTTCGCCAGGGCCCAGTACTTC.

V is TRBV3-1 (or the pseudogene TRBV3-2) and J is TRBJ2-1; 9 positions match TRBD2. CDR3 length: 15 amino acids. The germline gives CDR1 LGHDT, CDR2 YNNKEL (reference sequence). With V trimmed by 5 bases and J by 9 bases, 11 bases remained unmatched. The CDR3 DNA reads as TGTGCCAGCAGCAGCCCCGGCGGGGGGGCGGGTGAGCAGTTCTTC. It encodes CASSSPGGGAGEQFF.

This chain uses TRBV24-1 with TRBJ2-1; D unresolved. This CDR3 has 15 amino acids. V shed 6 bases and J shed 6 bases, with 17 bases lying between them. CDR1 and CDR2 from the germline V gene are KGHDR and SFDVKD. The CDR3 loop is CATSPARSFLNEQFF. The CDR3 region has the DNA TGTGCCACCAGTCCGGCCAGGTCCTTCCTCAATGAGCAGTTCTTC.

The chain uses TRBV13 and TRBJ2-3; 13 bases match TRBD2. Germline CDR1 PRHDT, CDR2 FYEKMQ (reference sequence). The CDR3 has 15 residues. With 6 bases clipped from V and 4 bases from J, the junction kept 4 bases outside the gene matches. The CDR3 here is CASRFGTSGADTQYF. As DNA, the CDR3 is TGTGCCAGCAGATTCGGGACTAGCGGGGCAGATACGCAGTATTTT.

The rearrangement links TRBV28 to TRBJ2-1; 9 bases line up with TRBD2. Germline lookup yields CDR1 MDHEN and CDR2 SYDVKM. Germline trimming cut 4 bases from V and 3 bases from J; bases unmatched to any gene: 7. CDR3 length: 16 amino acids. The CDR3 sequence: CASSSTSGGHYNEQFF. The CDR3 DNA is TGTGCCAGCAGTTCCACGAGCGGGGGGCACTACAATGAGCAGTTCTTC.

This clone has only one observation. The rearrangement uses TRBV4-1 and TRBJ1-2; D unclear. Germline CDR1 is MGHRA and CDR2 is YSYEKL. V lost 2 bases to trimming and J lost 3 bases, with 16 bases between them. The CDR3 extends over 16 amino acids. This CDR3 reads CASSQTGLGGDYGYTF. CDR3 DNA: TGCGCCAGCAGCCAAACCGGACTCGGTGGGGACTATGGCTACACCTTC.

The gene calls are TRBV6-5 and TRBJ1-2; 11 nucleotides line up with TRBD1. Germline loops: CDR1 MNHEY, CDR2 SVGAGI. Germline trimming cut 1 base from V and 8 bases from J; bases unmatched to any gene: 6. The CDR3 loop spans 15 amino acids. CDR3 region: CASSYLGTGGGGYTF. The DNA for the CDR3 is TGTGCCAGCAGTTACTTAGGGACAGGGGGAGGAGGCTACACCTTC.

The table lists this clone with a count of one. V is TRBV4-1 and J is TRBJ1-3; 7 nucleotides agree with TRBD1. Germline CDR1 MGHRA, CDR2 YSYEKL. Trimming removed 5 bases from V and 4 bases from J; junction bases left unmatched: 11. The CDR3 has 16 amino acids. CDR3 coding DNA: TGCGCCAGCAGCTTACCGACCGGGACAGCCGGAAACACCATATATTTT. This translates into CASSLPTGTAGNTIYF.

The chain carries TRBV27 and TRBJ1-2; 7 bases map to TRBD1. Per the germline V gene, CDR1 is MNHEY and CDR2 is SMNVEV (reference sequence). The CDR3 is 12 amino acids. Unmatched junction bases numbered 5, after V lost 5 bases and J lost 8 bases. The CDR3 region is CASSHPGGGYTF. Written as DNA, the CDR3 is TGTGCCAGCAGTCACCCAGGGGGGGGCTACACCTTC.

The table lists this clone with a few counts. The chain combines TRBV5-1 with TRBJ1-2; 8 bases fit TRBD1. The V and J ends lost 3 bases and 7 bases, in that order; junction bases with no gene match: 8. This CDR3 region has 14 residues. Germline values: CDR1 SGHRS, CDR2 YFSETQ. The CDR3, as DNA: TGCGCCAGCAGCTCGACAGGGGTAGTAGGTGGCTACACCTTC. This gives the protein CASSSTGVVGGYTF.

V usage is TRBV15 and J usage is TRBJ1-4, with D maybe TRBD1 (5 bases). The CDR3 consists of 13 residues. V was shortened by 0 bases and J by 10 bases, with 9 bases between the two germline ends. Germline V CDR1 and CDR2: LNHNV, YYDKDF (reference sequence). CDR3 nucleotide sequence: TGTGCCACCAGCAGAGACAGGGTGGGAAAACTGTTTTTT. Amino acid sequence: CATSRDRVGKLFF.

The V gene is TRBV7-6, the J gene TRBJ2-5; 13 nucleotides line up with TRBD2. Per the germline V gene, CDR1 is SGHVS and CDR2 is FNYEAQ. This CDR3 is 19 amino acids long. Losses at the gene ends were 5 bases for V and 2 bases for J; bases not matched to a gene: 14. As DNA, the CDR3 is TGTGCCAGCAGCCCCCCGGCGACTAGCGGGGGGAAATTGCAAGAGACCCAGTACTTC. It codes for CASSPPATSGGKLQETQYF.